These 16 T cell receptor beta chains came from one sample sequenced in a study of cytomegalovirus exposure and HLA in healthy donors. Primers: 60 Vbeta forward and 13 Jbeta reverse. Method: immunoSEQ multiplex PCR; TCRdb's copy keeps in-frame clones and lacks some. The sample records 85,000 to 90,000 clones, around 64% being singletons. Sequencing was carried out using PBMCs. The receptor set was obtained from a man aged 30-40 years in good health and CMV-seronegative.

The chain combines TRBV5-8 with TRBJ2-1; the D gene is possibly TRBD1 (5 bases). The V and J ends lost 4 bases and 1 base respectively, with 12 bases between them. There are 15 residues in the CDR3. Germline V gene lookup returns CDR1 SGHTS and CDR2 YDEGEE. This CDR3 is CASSHRITSYNEQFF. CDR3 sequence (DNA): TGTGCCAGCAGCCACAGGATTACTTCCTACAATGAGCAGTTCTTC.

This clone was picked up one time. The chain carries TRBV4-3 and TRBJ1-4; no definite D call. Germline V lookup: CDR1 LGHNA, CDR2 YSLEER. Between the trimmed V and J ends, which lost 1 base and 8 bases, there was a span of 14 bases. The CDR3 loop spans 15 amino acids. The CDR3 sequence: CASSQVGLSGEKLFF. CDR3 DNA sequence: TGCGCCAGCAGCCAAGTGGGCCTCTCGGGGGAAAAACTGTTTTTT.

This clone was detected only a few times. The V call is TRBV5-1, the J call TRBJ2-7; no clear D. The length of the CDR3 is 15 residues. V was pared by 4 bases and J by 4 bases, with 18 bases between. Germline-derived CDR1 and CDR2 are SGHRS and YFSETQ. DNA of the CDR3: TGCGCCAGCAGCCCGACATCCGTTTCTTTTTACGAGCAGTACTTC. This gives the protein CASSPTSVSFYEQYF.

The chain links TRBV25-1 to TRBJ1-2; 9 positions agree with TRBD1. V shed 6 bases, J shed 2 bases, and the junction held 4 bases outside the gene matches. The CDR3 is 14 residues long. The germline V gene has CDR1 MGHDK and CDR2 SYGVNS. This chain's CDR3 is CASRGTGRNYGYTF. The CDR3, as DNA: TGTGCCAGCAGAGGGACAGGGAGGAACTATGGCTACACCTTC.

The J gene is TRBJ2-7, the V gene TRBV19; 10 bases agree with TRBD2. V shed 3 bases and J 0 bases; nucleotides not matched to a gene: 2. Germline V lookup: CDR1 LNHDA, CDR2 SQIVND (reference sequence). This CDR3 spans 15 amino acids. Here the CDR3 DNA reads TGTGCCAGTAGTATCAGCGGGAGGGCCTCCTACGAGCAGTACTTC. Protein: CASSISGRASYEQYF.

This chain connects TRBV6-5 to TRBJ2-7, with D unresolved. In germline, CDR1 is MNHEY, CDR2 SVGAGI. This CDR3 has 13 amino acids. Trimming left V 6 bases short and J 3 bases short, with 12 bases between. In nucleotides, the CDR3 is TGTGCCAGCAGCCCCCCGACTCTCTACGAGCAGTACTTC. This gives the protein CASSPPTLYEQYF.

The gene calls are TRBV28 and TRBJ1-1, with D unclear. The CDR3 length is 13 residues. CDR1 is MDHEN, CDR2 SYDVKM, per germline. V was cut by 2 bases and J by 1 base, with 5 bases left in between. The CDR3 DNA follows: TGTGCCAGCAGTTTAACGGGGAACACTGAAGCTTTCTTT. Translated: CASSLTGNTEAFF.

The chain couples TRBV27 to TRBJ1-2; D may be TRBD1 (6 bases). This CDR3 spans 13 amino acids. V lost 2 bases and J 4 bases, leaving 8 bases between the germline ends. Germline V gene sequence: CDR1 MNHEY, CDR2 SMNVEV (reference sequence). CDR3 in DNA: TGTGCCAGCAGTTTAACAGGGATCTATGGCTACACCTTC. Its translation is CASSLTGIYGYTF.

The V call is TRBV5-4, the J call TRBJ1-2; D perhaps matches TRBD1 (6 bases). This CDR3 region has 15 residues. From germline, CDR1 is SGHNT and CDR2 YYREEE (reference sequence). Deletions cut 0 bases from V and 5 bases from J, with 14 bases between. The CDR3 sequence is CASSLAGGAPYGYTF. In DNA form, the CDR3 reads TGTGCCAGCAGCTTGGCTGGGGGGGCCCCGTATGGCTACACCTTC. Variable domain in full (rest from reference TRBV5-4 and TRBJ1-2): ETGVTQSPTHLIKTRGQQVTLRCSSQSGHNTVSWYQQALGQGPQFIFQYYREEENGRGNFPPRFSGLQFPNYSSELNVNALELDDSALYLCASSLAGGAPYGYTFGSGTRLTVV.

This rearrangement joins TRBV5-8 to TRBJ1-1; D is undetermined. V lost 4 bases, J lost 2 bases, and 9 bases lay in between. The CDR3 is made up of 13 amino acids. CDR1 is SGHTS and CDR2 is YDEGEE in the germline V gene. CDR3 amino acids: CASSPGSNTEAFF. The CDR3, as DNA: TGTGCCAGCAGCCCCGGGAGTAACACTGAAGCTTTCTTT. Filled out from reference TRBV5-8 and TRBJ1-1, the complete variable domain reads EAGVTQSPTHLIKTRGQQATLRCSPISGHTSVYWYQQALGLGLQFLLWYDEGEERNRGNFPPRFSGRQFPNYSSELNVNALELEDSALYLCASSPGSNTEAFFGQGTRLTVV.

The chain is built from TRBV9 and TRBJ2-3; tentatively, D is TRBD1 (5 bases). Trimming stripped 3 bases from V and 3 bases from J, with 17 bases between. CDR1 and CDR2 (germline): SGDLS, YYNGEE. This CDR3 has 16 amino acids. The CDR3 is CASSAPRGQATDTQYF. The CDR3, as DNA: TGTGCCAGCAGCGCCCCTCGAGGACAAGCTACAGATACGCAGTATTTT.

The gene calls are TRBV9 and TRBJ2-5; 11 positions agree with TRBD2. This CDR3 has 16 amino acids. J gave up 5 bases and V 3 bases, and 9 bases lay outside the gene matches. Germline V gives CDR1 SGDLS, CDR2 YYNGEE. CDR3 in DNA: TGTGCCAGCAGCGCCAACCCCGGGACTAGCGGCGAGACCCAGTACTTC. Amino acid sequence: CASSANPGTSGETQYF. The full variable domain, completed using reference TRBV9 and TRBJ2-5, is DSGVTQTPKHLITATGQRVTLRCSPRSGDLSVYWYQQSLDQGLQFLIQYYNGEERAKGNILERFSAQQFPDLHSELNLSSLELGDSALYFCASSANPGTSGETQYFGPGTRLLVL.

The chain uses TRBV9 and TRBJ1-5, with 10 bases lining up with TRBD1. V dropped 2 bases and J dropped 2; count of bases not matched to a gene: 10. Germline-derived CDR1 and CDR2 are SGDLS and YYNGEE. This CDR3 spans 18 amino acids. The DNA of the CDR3 is TGTGCCAGCAGCGTTCTGGGGACAGGGGATGGAGGCAATCAGCCCCAGCATTTT. Encoded protein: CASSVLGTGDGGNQPQHF.

This clone was counted only a few times. The chain recombines TRBV5-1 with TRBJ1-5; no reliable D call. The CDR3 sequence is 15 residues long. The germline V and J ends were trimmed by 0 bases and 3 bases, with 10 bases remaining between them. The germline V gene encodes CDR1 SGHRS and CDR2 YFSETQ. As DNA, the CDR3 is TGCGCCAGCAGCTTGGCCGGTCGGGACAATCAGCCCCAGCATTTT. Translation: CASSLAGRDNQPQHF.

The chain employs TRBV7-9 and TRBJ1-2; the D gene is possibly TRBD1 (5 bases). CDR3 length: 13 residues. Trimming shortened V by 6 bases and J by 7 bases, and 15 bases separated the two germline ends. Germline V gene sequence: CDR1 SEHNR, CDR2 FQNEAQ (reference sequence). CDR3 sequence reads: CASSPAGGTGYTF. The CDR3 nucleotides are TGTGCCAGCAGTCCGGCGGGGGGGACTGGCTACACCTTC. Variable domain in full (rest from reference TRBV7-9 and TRBJ1-2): DTGVSQNPRHKITKRGQNVTFRCDPISEHNRLYWYRQTLGQGPEFLTYFQNEAQLEKSRLLSDRFSAERPKGSFSTLEIQRTEQGDSAMYLCASSPAGGTGYTFGSGTRLTVV.

This sequence joins TRBV30 and TRBJ2-2; 9 bases match TRBD1. The ends lost 8 bases at V and 8 bases at J; junction bases unmatched: 9. Germline V gene lookup returns CDR1 GTSNPN and CDR2 SVGIG (reference sequence). This CDR3 region has 13 residues. The CDR3 region is CAGRTGVEGELFF. Here the CDR3 DNA reads TGTGCCGGAAGGACAGGGGTAGAGGGGGAGCTGTTTTTT.